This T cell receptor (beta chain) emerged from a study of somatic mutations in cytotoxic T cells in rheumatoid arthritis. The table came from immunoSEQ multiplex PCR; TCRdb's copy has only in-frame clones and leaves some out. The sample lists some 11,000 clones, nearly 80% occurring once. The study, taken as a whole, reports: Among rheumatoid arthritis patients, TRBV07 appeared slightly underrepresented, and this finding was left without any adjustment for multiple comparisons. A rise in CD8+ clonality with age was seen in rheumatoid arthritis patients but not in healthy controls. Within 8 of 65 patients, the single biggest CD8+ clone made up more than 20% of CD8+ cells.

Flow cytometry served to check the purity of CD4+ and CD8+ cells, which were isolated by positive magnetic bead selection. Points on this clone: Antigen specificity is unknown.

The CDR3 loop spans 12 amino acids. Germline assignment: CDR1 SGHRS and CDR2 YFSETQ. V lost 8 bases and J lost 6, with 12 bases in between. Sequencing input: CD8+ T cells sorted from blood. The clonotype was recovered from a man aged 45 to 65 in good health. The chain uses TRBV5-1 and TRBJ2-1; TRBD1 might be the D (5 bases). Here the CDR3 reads CASQGLVNEQFF. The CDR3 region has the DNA TGCGCCAGTCAGGGATTGGTCAATGAGCAGTTCTTC.